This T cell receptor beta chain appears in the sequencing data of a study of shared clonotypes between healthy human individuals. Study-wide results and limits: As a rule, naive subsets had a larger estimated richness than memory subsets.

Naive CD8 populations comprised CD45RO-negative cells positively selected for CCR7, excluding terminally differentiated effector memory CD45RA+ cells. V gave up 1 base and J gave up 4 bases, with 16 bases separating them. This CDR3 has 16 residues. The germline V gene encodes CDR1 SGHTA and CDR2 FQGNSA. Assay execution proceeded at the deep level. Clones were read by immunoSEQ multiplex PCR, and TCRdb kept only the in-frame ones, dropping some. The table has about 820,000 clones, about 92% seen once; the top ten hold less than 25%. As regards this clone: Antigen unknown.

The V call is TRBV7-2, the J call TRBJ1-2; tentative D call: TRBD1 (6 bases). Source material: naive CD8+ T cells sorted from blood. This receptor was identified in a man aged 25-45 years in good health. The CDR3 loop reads CASSLVEGGNGYGYTF. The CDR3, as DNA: TGTGCCAGCAGCTTAGTAGAGGGGGGAAATGGCTATGGCTACACCTTC.